Below, one TCR beta chain is given with its context. The antigen is not known. This CDR3 comprises 15 residues. The germline CDR1 and CDR2 sequences are SGHAT and FQNNGV. Deletions cut 1 base from V and 0 bases from J, with 7 bases between. This specimen belongs to a study of T cells after yellow fever vaccination. Generation of TCR cDNA used 5'RACE template switching (which added a universal primer site and UMIs). MiXCR, applied by TCRdb to the 5' RACE reads, yields one record per CDR3 protein. The sample carries about 310,000 distinct CDR3 sequences, approximately 3.8% recorded once. Study-level points and caveats: On re-exposure, the response was weaker but peaked faster, at day 5 versus 15. Abundant bulk-derived clonotypes could contaminate FACS-sorted repertoires. The CD4 and CD8 compartments had a small share of their clonotypes in common.

The chain combines TRBV11-2 with TRBJ2-1; unclear D gene. The sequenced sample was PBMCs, obtained on the day of the yellow fever booster vaccination. The clonotype originates from a man younger than 35 who received the YFV17D yellow fever vaccine. CDR3 DNA: TGTGCCAGCAGCTTAGTCCAGTACTCCTACAATGAGCAGTTCTTC. Its translation: CASSLVQYSYNEQFF.